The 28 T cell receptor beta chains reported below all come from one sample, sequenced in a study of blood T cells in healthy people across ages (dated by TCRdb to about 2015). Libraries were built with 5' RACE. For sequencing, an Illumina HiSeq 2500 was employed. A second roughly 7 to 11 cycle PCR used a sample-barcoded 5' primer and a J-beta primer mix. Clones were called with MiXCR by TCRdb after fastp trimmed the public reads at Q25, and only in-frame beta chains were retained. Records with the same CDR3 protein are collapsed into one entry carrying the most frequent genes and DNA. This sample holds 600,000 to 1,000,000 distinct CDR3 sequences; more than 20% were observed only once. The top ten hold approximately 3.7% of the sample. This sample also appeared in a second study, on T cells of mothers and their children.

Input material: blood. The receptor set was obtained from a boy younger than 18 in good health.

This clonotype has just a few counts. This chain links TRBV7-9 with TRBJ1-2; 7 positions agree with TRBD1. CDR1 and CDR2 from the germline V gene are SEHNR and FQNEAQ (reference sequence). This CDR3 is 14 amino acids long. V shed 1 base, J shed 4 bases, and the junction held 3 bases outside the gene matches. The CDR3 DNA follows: TGTGCCAGCAGCTTAGACAGGGGCGCCTATGGCTACACCTTC. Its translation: CASSLDRGAYGYTF.

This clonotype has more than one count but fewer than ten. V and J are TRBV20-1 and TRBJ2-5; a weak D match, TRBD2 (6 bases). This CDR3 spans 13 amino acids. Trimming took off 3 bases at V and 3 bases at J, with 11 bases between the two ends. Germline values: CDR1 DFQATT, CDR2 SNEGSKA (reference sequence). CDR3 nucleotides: TGCAGTGCTAGTGAGGGAGGTAAAGAGACCCAGTACTTC. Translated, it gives CSASEGGKETQYF.

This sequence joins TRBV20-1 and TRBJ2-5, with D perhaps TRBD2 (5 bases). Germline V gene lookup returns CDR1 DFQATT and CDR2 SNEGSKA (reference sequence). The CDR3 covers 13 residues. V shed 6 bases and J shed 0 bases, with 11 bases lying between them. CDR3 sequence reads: CSARPSYQETQYF. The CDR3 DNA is TGCAGTGCCCGACCTAGCTACCAAGAGACCCAGTACTTC.

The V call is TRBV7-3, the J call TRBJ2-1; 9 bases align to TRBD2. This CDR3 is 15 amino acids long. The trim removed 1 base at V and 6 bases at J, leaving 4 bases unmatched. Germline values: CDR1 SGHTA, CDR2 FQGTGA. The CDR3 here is CASSLRTSAPNEQFF. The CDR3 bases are TGTGCCAGCAGCTTAAGGACTAGCGCGCCCAATGAGCAGTTCTTC.

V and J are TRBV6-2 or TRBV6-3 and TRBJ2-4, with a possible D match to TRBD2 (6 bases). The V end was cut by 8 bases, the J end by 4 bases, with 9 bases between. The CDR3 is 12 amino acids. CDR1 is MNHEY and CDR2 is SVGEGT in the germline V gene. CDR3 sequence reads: CASGEVKNIQYF. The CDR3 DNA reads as TGTGCCAGCGGGGAGGTTAAAAACATTCAGTACTTC.

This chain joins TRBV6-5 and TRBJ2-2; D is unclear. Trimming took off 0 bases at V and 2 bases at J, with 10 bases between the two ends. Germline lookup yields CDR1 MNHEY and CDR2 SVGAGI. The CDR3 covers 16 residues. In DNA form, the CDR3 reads TGTGCCAGCAGTTACTCGCCAAGGCAAAACACCGGGGAGCTGTTTTTT. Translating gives CASSYSPRQNTGELFF.

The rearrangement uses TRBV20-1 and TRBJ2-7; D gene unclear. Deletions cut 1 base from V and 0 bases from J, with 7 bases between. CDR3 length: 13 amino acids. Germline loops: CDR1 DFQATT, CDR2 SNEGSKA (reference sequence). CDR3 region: CSARVPLSYEQYF. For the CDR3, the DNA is TGCAGTGCTAGAGTACCACTCTCCTACGAGCAGTACTTC.

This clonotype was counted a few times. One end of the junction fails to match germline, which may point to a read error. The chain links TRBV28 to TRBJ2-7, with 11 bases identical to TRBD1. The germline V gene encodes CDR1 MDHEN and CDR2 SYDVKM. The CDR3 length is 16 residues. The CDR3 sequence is CTSSPPGQGVSVEQYF. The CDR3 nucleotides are TGTACCAGCAGTCCACCGGGACAGGGGGTGTCGGTCGAGCAGTACTTC. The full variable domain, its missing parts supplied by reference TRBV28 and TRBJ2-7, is DVKVTQSSRYLVKRTGEKVFLECVQDMDHENMFWYRQDPGLGLRLIYFSYDVKMKEKGDIPEGYSVSREKKERFSLILESASTNQTSMYLCTSSPPGQGVSVEQYFGPGTRLTVT.

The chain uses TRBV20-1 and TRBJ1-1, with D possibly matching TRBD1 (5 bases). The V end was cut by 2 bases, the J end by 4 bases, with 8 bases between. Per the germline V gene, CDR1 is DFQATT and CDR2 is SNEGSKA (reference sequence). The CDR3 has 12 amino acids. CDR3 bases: TGCAGTGCTAGATTCGGGGGCACTGAAGCTTTCTTT. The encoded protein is CSARFGGTEAFF.

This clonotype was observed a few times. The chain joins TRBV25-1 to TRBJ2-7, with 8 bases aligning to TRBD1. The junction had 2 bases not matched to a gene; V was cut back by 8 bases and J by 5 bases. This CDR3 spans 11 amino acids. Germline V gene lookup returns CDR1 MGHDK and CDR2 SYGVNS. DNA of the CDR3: TGTGCCAGCGCGGACAGGGACGAGCAGTACTTC. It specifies CASADRDEQYF.

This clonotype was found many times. The CDR3 here is CASSPEAVTYSPLHF. CDR3 nucleotides: TGTGCCAGCAGCCCGGAGGCAGTCACGTATTCACCCCTCCACTTT. V gene TRBV7-9 combines with J gene TRBJ1-6; D ambiguous. V was trimmed by 5 bases and J by 8 bases, leaving 16 bases between them. This CDR3 has 15 residues. Germline V gives CDR1 SEHNR, CDR2 FQNEAQ (reference sequence).

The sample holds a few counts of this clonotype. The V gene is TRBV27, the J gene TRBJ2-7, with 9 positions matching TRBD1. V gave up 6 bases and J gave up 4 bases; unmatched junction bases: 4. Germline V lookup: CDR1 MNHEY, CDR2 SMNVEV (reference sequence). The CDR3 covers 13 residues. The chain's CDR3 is CASSKTGGYEQYF. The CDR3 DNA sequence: TGTGCCAGCAGCAAGACAGGGGGATACGAGCAGTACTTC.

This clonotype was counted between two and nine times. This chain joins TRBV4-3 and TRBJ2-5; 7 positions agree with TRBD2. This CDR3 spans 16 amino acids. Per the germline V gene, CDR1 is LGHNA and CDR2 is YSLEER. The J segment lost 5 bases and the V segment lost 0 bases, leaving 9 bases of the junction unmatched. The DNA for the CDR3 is TGCGCCAGCAGCCAAGATACGGGGGGAACACCGGAGACCCAGTACTTC. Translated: CASSQDTGGTPETQYF.

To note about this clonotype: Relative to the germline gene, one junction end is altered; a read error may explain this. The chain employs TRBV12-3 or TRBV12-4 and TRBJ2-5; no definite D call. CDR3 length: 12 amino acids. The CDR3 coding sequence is TGTGCCAGCAGTTTAAGGCAAGAGTCCCAGTACTTC. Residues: CASSLRQESQYF.

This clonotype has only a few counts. The CDR3 loop is CASSVSGGNYGYTF. CDR3 bases: TGCGCCAGCAGTGTTTCAGGGGGCAACTATGGCTACACCTTC. J is TRBJ1-2 and V is TRBV10-2; 8 bases match TRBD1. There are 14 residues in the CDR3. V shed 4 bases, J shed 2 bases, and the junction held 3 bases outside the gene matches. Germline-derived CDR1 and CDR2 are WSHSY and SAAADI.

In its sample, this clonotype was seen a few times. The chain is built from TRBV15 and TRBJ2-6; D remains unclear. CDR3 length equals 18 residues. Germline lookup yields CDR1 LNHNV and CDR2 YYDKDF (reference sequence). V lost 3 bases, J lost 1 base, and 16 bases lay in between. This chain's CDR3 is CATSSPQKFISGANVLTF. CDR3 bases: TGTGCCACCAGCAGCCCACAGAAATTCATATCTGGGGCCAACGTCCTGACTTTC.

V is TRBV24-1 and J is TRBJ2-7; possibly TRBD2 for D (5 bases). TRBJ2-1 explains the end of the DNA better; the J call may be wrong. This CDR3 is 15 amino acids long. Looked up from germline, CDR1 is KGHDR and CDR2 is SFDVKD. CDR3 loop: CATSDLASHHNEQFF. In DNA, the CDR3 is TGTGCCACCAGTGATTTGGCTAGCCACCACAATGAGCAGTTCTTC.

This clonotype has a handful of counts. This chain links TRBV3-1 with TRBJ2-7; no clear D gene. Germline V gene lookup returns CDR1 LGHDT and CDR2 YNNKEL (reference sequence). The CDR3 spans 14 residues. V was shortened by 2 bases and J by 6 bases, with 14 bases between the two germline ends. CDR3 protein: CASSQSVLASEQYF. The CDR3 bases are TGTGCCAGCAGCCAAAGCGTACTCGCAAGCGAGCAGTACTTC.

Written as DNA, the CDR3 is TGTGCCCAGACCAGCGGGAACAGCCCTTGGGGGACCCAGTACTTC. This codes for CAQTSGNSPWGTQYF. The genes are TRBV30 and TRBJ2-5; 7 bases fit TRBD2. Trimming at V came to 8 bases and at J to 7 bases, leaving 19 bases not matched to a gene. CDR3 length equals 15 residues. The germline V gene encodes CDR1 GTSNPN and CDR2 SVGIG (reference sequence). Full variable domain (remainder filled in from reference TRBV30 and TRBJ2-5): SQTIHQWPATLVQPVGSPLSLECTVEGTSNPNLYWYRQAAGRGLQLLFYSVGIGQISSEVPQNLSASRPQDRQFILSSKKLLLSDSGFYLCAQTSGNSPWGTQYFGPGTRLLVL.

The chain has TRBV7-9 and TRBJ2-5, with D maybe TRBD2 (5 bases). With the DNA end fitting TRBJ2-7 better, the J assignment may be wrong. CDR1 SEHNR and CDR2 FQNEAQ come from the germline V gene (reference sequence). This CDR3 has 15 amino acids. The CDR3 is CASSPKGAGTSEQYF. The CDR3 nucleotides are TGTGCCAGCAGCCCAAAAGGCGCGGGTACGAGCGAGCAGTACTTC.

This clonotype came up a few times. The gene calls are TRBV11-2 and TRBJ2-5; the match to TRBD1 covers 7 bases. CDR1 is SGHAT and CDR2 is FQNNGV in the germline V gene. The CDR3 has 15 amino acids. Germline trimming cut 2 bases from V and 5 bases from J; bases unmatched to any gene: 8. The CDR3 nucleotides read TGTGCCAGCAGCTTATCTCTAGGGGGCCGGGAGACCCAGTACTTC. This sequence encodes CASSLSLGGRETQYF.

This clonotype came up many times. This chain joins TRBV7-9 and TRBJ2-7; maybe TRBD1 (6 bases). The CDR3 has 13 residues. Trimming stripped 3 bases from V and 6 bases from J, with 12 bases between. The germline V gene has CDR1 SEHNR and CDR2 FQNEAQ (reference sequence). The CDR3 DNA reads TGTGCCAGCAGCTTCGACAGGTATGCCGAGCAGTACTTC. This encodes CASSFDRYAEQYF.

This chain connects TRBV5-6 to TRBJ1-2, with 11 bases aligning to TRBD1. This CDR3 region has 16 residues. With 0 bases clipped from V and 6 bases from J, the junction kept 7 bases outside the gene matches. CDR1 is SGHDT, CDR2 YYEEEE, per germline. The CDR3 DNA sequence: TGTGCCAGCAGCTTGGGGACAGGGGGCGCTTCTGATGGCTACACCTTC. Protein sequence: CASSLGTGGASDGYTF. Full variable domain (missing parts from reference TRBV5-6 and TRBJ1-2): DAGVTQSPTHLIKTRGQQVTLRCSPKSGHDTVSWYQQALGQGPQFIFQYYEEEERQRGNFPDRFSGHQFPNYSSELNVNALLLGDSALYLCASSLGTGGASDGYTFGSGTRLTVV.

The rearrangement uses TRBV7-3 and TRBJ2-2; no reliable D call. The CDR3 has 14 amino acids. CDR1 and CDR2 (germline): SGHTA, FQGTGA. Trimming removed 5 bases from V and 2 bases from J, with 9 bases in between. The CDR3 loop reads CASSPLGNTGELFF. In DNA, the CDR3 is TGTGCCAGCAGCCCCCTCGGTAACACCGGGGAGCTGTTTTTT.

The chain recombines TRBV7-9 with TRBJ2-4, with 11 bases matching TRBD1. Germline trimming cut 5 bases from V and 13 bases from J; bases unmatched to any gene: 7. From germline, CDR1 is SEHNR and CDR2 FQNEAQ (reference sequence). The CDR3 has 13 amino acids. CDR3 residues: CASSLGQGACQYF. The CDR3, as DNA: TGTGCCAGCAGCCTAGGACAGGGGGCATGCCAGTACTTC.

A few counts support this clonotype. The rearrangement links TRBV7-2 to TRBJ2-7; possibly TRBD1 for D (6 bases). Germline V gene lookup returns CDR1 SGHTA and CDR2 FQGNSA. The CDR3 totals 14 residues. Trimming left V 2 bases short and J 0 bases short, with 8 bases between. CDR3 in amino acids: CASSLRGYSYEQYF. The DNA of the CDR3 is TGTGCCAGCAGCTTAAGGGGGTACTCCTACGAGCAGTACTTC.

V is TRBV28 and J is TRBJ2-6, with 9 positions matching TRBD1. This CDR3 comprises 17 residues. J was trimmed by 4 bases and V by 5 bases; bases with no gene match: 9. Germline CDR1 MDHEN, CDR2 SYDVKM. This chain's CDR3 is CASSPRDRENGANVLTF. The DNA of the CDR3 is TGTGCCAGCAGTCCCCGGGACAGGGAGAACGGGGCCAACGTCCTGACTTTC. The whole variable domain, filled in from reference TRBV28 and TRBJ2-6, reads DVKVTQSSRYLVKRTGEKVFLECVQDMDHENMFWYRQDPGLGLRLIYFSYDVKMKEKGDIPEGYSVSREKKERFSLILESASTNQTSMYLCASSPRDRENGANVLTFGAGSRLTVL.

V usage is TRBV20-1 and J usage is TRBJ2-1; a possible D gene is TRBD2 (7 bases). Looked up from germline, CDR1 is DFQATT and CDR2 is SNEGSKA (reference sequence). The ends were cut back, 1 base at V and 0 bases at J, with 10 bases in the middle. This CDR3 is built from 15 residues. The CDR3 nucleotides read TGCAGTGCTAGAGGGGGGGGCCCCTCCTACAATGAGCAGTTCTTC. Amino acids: CSARGGGPSYNEQFF.